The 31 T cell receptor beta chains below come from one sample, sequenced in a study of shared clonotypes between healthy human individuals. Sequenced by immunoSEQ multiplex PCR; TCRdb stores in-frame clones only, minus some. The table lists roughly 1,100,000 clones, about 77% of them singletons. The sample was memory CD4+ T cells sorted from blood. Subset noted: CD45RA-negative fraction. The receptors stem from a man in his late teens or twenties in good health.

DNA for the CDR3: TGCGCCAGCAGCGAAGGAGCCTACGAGCAGTACTTC. Amino acids: CASSEGAYEQYF. The V gene is TRBV4-1, the J gene TRBJ2-7; D unclear. The V gene's germline CDR1 is MGHRA and CDR2 YSYEKL. V dropped 5 bases and J dropped 2 bases, with 7 bases sitting between them. There are 12 residues in the CDR3.

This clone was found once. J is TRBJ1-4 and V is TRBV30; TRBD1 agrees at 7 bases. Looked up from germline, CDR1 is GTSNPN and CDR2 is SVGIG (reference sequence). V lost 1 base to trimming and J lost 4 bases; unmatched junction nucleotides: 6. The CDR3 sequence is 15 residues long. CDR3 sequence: CAWSAEGAGNEKLFF. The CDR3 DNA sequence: TGTGCCTGGAGTGCGGAGGGGGCGGGTAATGAAAAACTGTTTTTT.

In DNA form, the CDR3 reads TGTGCCTGGAGTCGCACCGGGACGGGTAATGAAAAACTGTTTTTT. It encodes CAWSRTGTGNEKLFF. V and J are TRBV30 and TRBJ1-4, with a possible D match to TRBD1 (5 bases). The length of the CDR3 is 15 residues. The V and J ends lost 2 bases and 4 bases respectively, with 14 bases between them. Germline CDR1 and CDR2: GTSNPN and SVGIG (reference sequence).

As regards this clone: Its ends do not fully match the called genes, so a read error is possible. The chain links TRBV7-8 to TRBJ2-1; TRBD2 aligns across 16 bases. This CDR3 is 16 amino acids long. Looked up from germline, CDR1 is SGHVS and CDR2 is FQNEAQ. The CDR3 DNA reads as TGTGCCAGCAGCTTAACACCGGGACTAGCGGGGGGGATTTGGATCTTC. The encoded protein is CASSLTPGLAGGIWIF.

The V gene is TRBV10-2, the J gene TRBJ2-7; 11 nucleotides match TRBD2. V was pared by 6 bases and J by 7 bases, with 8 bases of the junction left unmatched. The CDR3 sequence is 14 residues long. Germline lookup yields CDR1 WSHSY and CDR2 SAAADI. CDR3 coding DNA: TGCGCCAGCAGCCCGACTAGCGGGGTGGGTGAGCAGTACTTC. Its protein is CASSPTSGVGEQYF.

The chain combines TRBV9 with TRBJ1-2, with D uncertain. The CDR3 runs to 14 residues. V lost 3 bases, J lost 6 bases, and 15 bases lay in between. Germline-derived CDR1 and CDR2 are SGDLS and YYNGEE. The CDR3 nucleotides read TGTGCCAGCAGCGAAGGGCCCGGGCGAGATGGCTACACCTTC. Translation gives CASSEGPGRDGYTF.

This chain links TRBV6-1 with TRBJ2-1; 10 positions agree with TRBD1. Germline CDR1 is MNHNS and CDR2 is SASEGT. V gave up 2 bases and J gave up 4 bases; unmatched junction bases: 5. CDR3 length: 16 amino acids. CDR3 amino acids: CASSESLGQGYNEQFF. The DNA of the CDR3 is TGTGCCAGCAGTGAATCATTGGGACAGGGGTACAATGAGCAGTTCTTC.

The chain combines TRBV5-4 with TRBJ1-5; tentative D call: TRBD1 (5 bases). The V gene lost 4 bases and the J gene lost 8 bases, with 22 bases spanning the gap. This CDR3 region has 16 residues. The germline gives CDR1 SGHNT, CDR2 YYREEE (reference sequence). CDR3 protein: CASSPSPGLGEKPQHF. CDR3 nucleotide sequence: TGTGCCAGCAGCCCATCCCCGGGACTGGGGGAGAAGCCCCAGCATTTT.

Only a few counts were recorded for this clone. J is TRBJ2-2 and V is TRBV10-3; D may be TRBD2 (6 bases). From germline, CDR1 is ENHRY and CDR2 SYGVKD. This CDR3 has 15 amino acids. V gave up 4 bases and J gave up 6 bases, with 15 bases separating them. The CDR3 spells CAISAGGGLAGELFF. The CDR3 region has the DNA TGTGCCATCAGTGCGGGTGGAGGGTTGGCCGGGGAGCTGTTTTTT.

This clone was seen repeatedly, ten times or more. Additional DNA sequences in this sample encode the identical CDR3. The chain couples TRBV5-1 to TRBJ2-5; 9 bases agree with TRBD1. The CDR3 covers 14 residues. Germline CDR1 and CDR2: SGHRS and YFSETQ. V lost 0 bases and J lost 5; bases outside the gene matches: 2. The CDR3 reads CASSLGDRVETQYF. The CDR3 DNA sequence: TGCGCCAGCAGCTTGGGGGACAGGGTGGAGACCCAGTACTTC. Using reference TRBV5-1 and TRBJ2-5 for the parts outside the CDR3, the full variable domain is KAGVTQTPRYLIKTRGQQVTLSCSPISGHRSVSWYQQTPGQGLQFLFEYFSETQRNKGNFPGRFSGRQFSNSRSEMNVSTLELGDSALYLCASSLGDRVETQYFGPGTRLLVL.

The CDR3 region has the DNA TGTGCCAGCAGTCCTGGGGGGACCCAGTACTTC. Its protein product is CASSPGGTQYF. The genes are TRBV6-5 and TRBJ2-5, with D possibly called TRBD1 or TRBD2 (5 bases each). The CDR3 totals 11 residues. V dropped 5 bases and J dropped 7 bases, with 8 bases sitting between them. Germline V gives CDR1 MNHEY, CDR2 SVGAGI.

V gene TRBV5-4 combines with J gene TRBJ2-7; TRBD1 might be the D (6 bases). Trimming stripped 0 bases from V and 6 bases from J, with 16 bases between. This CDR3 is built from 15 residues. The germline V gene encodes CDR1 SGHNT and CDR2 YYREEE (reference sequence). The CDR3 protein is CASSLVGALGVEQYF. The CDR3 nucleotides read TGTGCCAGCAGCTTGGTGGGGGCGCTGGGGGTCGAGCAGTACTTC.

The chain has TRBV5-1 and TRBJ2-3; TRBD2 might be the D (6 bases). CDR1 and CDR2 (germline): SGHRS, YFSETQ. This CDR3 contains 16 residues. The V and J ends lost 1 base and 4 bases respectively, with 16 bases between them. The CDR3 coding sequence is TGCGCCAGCAGCTTGTTTAGCGGCCAGCCCCCAGATACGCAGTATTTT. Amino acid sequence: CASSLFSGQPPDTQYF.

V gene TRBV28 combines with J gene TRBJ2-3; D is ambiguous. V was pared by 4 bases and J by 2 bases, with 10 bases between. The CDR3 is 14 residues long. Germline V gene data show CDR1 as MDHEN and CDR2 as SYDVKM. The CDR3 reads CASSSVGITDTQYF. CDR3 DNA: TGTGCCAGCAGTTCTGTCGGAATCACAGATACGCAGTATTTT.

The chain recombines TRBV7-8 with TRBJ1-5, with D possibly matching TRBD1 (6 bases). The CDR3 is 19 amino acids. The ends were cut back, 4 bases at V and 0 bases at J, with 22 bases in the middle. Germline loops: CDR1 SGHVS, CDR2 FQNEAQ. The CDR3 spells CASSSNLGAGSYSNQPQHF. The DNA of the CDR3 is TGTGCCAGCAGCTCCAATTTGGGGGCAGGGTCTTATAGCAATCAGCCCCAGCATTTT.

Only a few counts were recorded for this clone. CDR3 nucleotide sequence: TGTGCCAGTAGCTTTCGGACACTATCCTACAATGAGCAGTTCTTC. Its protein product is CASSFRTLSYNEQFF. The chain recombines TRBV19 with TRBJ2-1, with D possibly being TRBD1 (5 bases). Trimming pared 6 bases from V and 1 base from J, leaving 13 bases between. The CDR3 totals 15 residues. CDR1 LNHDA and CDR2 SQIVND come from the germline V gene (reference sequence).

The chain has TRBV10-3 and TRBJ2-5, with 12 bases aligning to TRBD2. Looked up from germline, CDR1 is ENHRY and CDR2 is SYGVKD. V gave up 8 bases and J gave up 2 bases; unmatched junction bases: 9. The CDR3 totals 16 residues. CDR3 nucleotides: TGTGCCATCGCGGCTAGCGGGGGGGCTTCTCAAGAGACCCAGTACTTC. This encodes CAIAASGGASQETQYF.

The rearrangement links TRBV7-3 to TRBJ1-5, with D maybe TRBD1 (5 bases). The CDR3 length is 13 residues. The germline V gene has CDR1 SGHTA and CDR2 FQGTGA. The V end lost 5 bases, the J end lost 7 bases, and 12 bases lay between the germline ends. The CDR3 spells CASSMDTGQPQHF. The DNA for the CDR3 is TGTGCCAGCAGCATGGACACGGGGCAGCCCCAGCATTTT.

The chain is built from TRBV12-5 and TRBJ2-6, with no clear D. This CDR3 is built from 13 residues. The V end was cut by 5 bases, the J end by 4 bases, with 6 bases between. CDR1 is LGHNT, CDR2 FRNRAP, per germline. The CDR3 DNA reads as TGTGCTAGTGGTGAGTCGGGGGCCAACGTCCTGACTTTC. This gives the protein CASGESGANVLTF.

The CDR3, as DNA: TGCGCCAGCAGCGGCGGACAGTCGTCTAGCACAGATACGCAGTATTTT. Translation: CASSGGQSSSTDTQYF. J is TRBJ2-3 and V is TRBV5-1; D possibly corresponds to TRBD1 (6 bases). The V gene lost 4 bases and the J gene lost 0 bases, with 15 bases spanning the gap. The CDR3 consists of 16 residues. From germline, CDR1 is SGHRS and CDR2 YFSETQ.

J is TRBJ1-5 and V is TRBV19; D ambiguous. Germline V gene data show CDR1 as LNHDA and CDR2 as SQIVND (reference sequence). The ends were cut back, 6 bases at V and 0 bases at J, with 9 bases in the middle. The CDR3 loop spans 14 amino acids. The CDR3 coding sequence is TGTGCCAGTAGGGCCGGGGTTAGCAATCAGCCCCAGCATTTT. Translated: CASRAGVSNQPQHF.

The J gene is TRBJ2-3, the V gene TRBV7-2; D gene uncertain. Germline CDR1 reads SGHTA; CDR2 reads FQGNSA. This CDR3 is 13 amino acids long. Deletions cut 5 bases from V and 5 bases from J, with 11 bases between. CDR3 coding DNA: TGTGCCAGCAGCACTGCCTTTTTAGATACGCAGTATTTT. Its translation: CASSTAFLDTQYF.

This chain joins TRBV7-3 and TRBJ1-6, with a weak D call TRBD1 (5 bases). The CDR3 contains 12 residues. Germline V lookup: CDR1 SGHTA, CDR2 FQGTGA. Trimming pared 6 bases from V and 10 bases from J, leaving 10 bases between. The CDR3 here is CASSSPGSPLHF. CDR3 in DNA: TGTGCCAGCAGTTCCCCAGGGTCACCCCTCCACTTT.

The CDR3 DNA is TGTGCCAGTAGTCCTTCCAGGGGAATCCAAGAGACCCAGTACTTC. Amino acids: CASSPSRGIQETQYF. V and J are TRBV19 and TRBJ2-5; D is possibly TRBD1 (6 bases). The germline V and J ends were trimmed by 5 bases and 1 base, with 14 bases remaining between them. Germline values: CDR1 LNHDA, CDR2 SQIVND (reference sequence). The length of the CDR3 is 15 residues.

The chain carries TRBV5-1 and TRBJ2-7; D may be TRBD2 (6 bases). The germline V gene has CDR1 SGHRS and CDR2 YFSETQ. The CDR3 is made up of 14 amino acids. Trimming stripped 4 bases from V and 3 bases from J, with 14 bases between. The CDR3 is CASSTGVGIYEQYF. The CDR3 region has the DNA TGCGCCAGCAGCACGGGGGTCGGGATCTACGAGCAGTACTTC.

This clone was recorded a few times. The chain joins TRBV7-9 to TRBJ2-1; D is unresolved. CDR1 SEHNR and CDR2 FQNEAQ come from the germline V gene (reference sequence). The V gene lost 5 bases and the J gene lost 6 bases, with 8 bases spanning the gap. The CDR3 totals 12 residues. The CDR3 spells CASSGPGNEQFF. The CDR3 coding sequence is TGTGCCAGCAGCGGACCAGGCAATGAGCAGTTCTTC.

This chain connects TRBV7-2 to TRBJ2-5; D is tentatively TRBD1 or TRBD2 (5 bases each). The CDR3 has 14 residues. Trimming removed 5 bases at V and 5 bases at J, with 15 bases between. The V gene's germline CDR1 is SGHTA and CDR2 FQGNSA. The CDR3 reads CASSPPGPEETQYF. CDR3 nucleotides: TGTGCCAGCAGCCCACCGGGGCCTGAGGAGACCCAGTACTTC.

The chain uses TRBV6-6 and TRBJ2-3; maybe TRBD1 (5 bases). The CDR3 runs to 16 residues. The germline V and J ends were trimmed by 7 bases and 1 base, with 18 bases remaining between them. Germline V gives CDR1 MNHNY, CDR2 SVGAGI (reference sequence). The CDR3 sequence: CASNLSGGRGTDTQYF. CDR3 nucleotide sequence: TGTGCCAGCAATCTATCGGGTGGCAGGGGCACAGATACGCAGTATTTT.

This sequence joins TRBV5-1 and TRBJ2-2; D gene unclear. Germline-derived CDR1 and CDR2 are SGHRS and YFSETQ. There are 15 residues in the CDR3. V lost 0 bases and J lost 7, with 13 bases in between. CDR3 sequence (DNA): TGCGCCAGCAGCTTGGGGGAAGCTGAGGTCGGGGAGCTGTTTTTT. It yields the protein CASSLGEAEVGELFF.

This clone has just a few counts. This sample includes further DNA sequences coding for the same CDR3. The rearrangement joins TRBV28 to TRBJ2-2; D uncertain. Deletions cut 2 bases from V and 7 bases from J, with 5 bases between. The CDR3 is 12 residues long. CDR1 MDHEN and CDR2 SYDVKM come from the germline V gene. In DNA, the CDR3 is TGTGCCAGCAGTTTAAGGATCGGGGAGCTGTTTTTT. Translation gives CASSLRIGELFF. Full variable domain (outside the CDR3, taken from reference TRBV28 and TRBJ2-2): DVKVTQSSRYLVKRTGEKVFLECVQDMDHENMFWYRQDPGLGLRLIYFSYDVKMKEKGDIPEGYSVSREKKERFSLILESASTNQTSMYLCASSLRIGELFFGEGSRLTVL.

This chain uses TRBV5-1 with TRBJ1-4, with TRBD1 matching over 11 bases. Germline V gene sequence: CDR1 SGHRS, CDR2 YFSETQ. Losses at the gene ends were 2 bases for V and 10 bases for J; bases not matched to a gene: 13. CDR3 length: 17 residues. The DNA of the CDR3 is TGCGCCAGCAGCTTAGATTCCGGGACAGGGGGGCCTGGAAAACTGTTTTTT. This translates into CASSLDSGTGGPGKLFF.